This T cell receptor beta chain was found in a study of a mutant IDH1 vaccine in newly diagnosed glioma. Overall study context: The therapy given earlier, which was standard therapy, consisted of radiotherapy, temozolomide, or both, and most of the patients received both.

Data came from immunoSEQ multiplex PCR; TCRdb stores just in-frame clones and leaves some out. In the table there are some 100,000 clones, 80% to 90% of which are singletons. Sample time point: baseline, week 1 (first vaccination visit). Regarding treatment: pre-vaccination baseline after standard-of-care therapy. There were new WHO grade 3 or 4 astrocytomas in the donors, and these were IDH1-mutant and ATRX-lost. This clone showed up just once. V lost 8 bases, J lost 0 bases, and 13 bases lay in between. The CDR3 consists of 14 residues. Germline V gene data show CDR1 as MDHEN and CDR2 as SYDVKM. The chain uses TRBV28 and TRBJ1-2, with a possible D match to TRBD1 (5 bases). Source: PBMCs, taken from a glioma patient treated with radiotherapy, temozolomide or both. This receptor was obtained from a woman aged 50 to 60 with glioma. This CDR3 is CASRWGTANYGYTF. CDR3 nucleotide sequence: TGTGCCAGCCGGTGGGGGACGGCTAACTATGGCTACACCTTC.